The next 16 T cell receptor beta chains were all read from a single sample in a study of naive and memory T cell subsets. The library had UMIs added by 3' ligation of an oligonucleotide to TCR cDNA. Amplification of ligated cDNA took four PCR rounds with SP2 and nested alpha and beta constant primers. TCRdb redid the calling of the 5' RACE reads with MiXCR, one entry per CDR3 protein. The sample contains about 59,000 distinct CDR3 sequences, approximately 8.5% of which appear only once. The receptors come from a female donor in good health.

V gene TRBV27 combines with J gene TRBJ2-2; D gene ambiguous. V was cut by 6 bases and J by 1 base, with 9 bases left in between. The CDR3 totals 14 residues. In germline, CDR1 is MNHEY, CDR2 SMNVEV (reference sequence). CDR3 sequence (DNA): TGTGCCAGCAGCTTAACAGAGAACACCGGGGAGCTGTTTTTT. Translating gives CASSLTENTGELFF.

There are a few counts of this clonotype. This rearrangement joins TRBV28 to TRBJ2-5, with TRBD2 matching 7 bases. V shed 6 bases and J 5 bases; nucleotides not matched to a gene: 9. CDR1 and CDR2 from the germline V gene are MDHEN and SYDVKM. This CDR3 region has 14 residues. The CDR3: CASSQYQGGETQYF. DNA for the CDR3: TGTGCCAGCAGCCAATATCAGGGAGGGGAGACCCAGTACTTC.

Ten or more counts support this clonotype. The chain employs TRBV25-1 and TRBJ2-3; TRBD2 agrees at 12 bases. CDR3 length: 16 amino acids. Trimming removed 5 bases from V and 4 bases from J; junction bases left unmatched: 7. Germline assignment: CDR1 MGHDK and CDR2 SYGVNS. CDR3 residues: CASSPGLAGRADTQYF. The CDR3 coding sequence is TGTGCCAGCAGTCCCGGACTAGCGGGGCGCGCAGATACGCAGTATTTT.

This clonotype was seen only a few times. The gene calls are TRBV12-5 and TRBJ2-1; either TRBD1 or TRBD2 may supply D (5 bases each). This CDR3 has 13 residues. Trimming removed 2 bases at V and 7 bases at J, with 9 bases between. The germline gives CDR1 LGHNT, CDR2 FRNRAP. The CDR3 nucleotides are TGTGCTAGTGGTTTGTACGAGGGGAATGAGCAGTTCTTC. Translating gives CASGLYEGNEQFF.

This clonotype was seen ten or more times. This chain joins TRBV6-5 and TRBJ2-3, with D perhaps matching TRBD1 (6 bases). Germline V gives CDR1 MNHEY, CDR2 SVGAGI. The CDR3 covers 16 residues. The germline V and J ends were trimmed by 0 bases and 2 bases, with 12 bases remaining between them. The chain's CDR3 is CASSYSGQINTDTQYF. CDR3 DNA: TGTGCCAGCAGTTACTCCGGACAGATTAACACAGATACGCAGTATTTT.

The chain links TRBV11-2 to TRBJ2-1; 9 bases agree with TRBD2. The germline CDR1 and CDR2 sequences are SGHAT and FQNNGV. V lost 4 bases to trimming and J lost 3 bases; unmatched junction nucleotides: 1. The CDR3 has 14 residues. The DNA for the CDR3 is TGTGCCAGCAGCTCTAGCGGGGACTACAATGAGCAGTTCTTC. Encoded protein: CASSSSGDYNEQFF.

This clonotype appeared a few times. The rearrangement uses TRBV6-1 and TRBJ1-1; 7 bases are shared with TRBD1. Germline CDR1 and CDR2: MNHNS and SASEGT. The length of the CDR3 is 16 residues. The ends lost 6 bases at V and 5 bases at J; junction bases unmatched: 15. CDR3 protein: CASRGRTGGVRTEAFF. The CDR3 DNA reads TGTGCCAGCAGGGGAAGGACAGGTGGCGTGAGGACTGAAGCTTTCTTT.

This clonotype was counted only a few times. The chain combines TRBV4-2 with TRBJ2-3; D is undetermined. Germline V gene data show CDR1 as LGHNA and CDR2 as YNFKEQ. The V end lost 1 base, the J end lost 5 bases, and 10 bases lay between the germline ends. This CDR3 is built from 14 residues. In DNA, the CDR3 is TGTGCCAGCAGCCAAGCGAACGACGGAGATACGCAGTATTTT. Translation: CASSQANDGDTQYF.

This clonotype was counted a few times. J is TRBJ1-4 and V is TRBV2, with D maybe TRBD1 (5 bases). V shed 7 bases and J shed 4 bases, with 13 bases lying between them. The CDR3 totals 14 residues. Looked up from germline, CDR1 is SNHLY and CDR2 is FYNNEI. As DNA, the CDR3 is TGTGCCAGCAACCGGGACGGCCATAATGAAAAACTGTTTTTT. Translation gives CASNRDGHNEKLFF.

This clonotype showed up just a few times. The V gene is TRBV14, the J gene TRBJ1-5; D gene uncertain. Germline V gives CDR1 SGHDN, CDR2 FVKESK. Trimming shortened V by 3 bases and J by 0 bases, and 3 bases separated the two germline ends. The CDR3 spans 13 residues. Written as DNA, the CDR3 is TGTGCCAGCAGCCAGCTTAGCAATCAGCCCCAGCATTTT. This codes for CASSQLSNQPQHF.

The chain carries TRBV3-1 and TRBJ2-7; TRBD2 is a possible D gene (5 bases). The CDR3 has 16 residues. Trimming shortened V by 3 bases and J by 0 bases, and 15 bases separated the two germline ends. CDR1 is LGHDT and CDR2 is YNNKEL in the germline V gene (reference sequence). DNA for the CDR3: TGTGCCAGCAGCCAGGGGAAGGACCTAGCCTCCTACGAGCAGTACTTC. Translation gives CASSQGKDLASYEQYF.

The chain carries TRBV11-3 and TRBJ1-4, with D unclear. This CDR3 comprises 14 residues. Germline loops: CDR1 SGHNT, CDR2 YENEEA. The V end lost 4 bases, the J end lost 7 bases, and 13 bases lay between the germline ends. The CDR3 sequence: CASSSTEVREKLFF. The CDR3 DNA reads as TGTGCCAGCAGCTCCACAGAGGTTCGTGAAAAACTGTTTTTT.

This clonotype turned up a few times. V gene TRBV11-2 combines with J gene TRBJ2-1; perhaps TRBD2 as D (6 bases). Germline V gene sequence: CDR1 SGHAT, CDR2 FQNNGV. V lost 1 base and J 9 bases, leaving 7 bases between the germline ends. There are 12 residues in the CDR3. CDR3 amino acids: CASSLGGVEQFF. CDR3 coding DNA: TGTGCCAGCAGCTTAGGCGGGGTTGAGCAGTTCTTC.

The gene calls are TRBV25-1 and TRBJ2-3; 9 positions agree with TRBD2. The CDR3 length is 15 residues. V shed 3 bases and J 4 bases; nucleotides not matched to a gene: 5. The germline gives CDR1 MGHDK, CDR2 SYGVNS. The CDR3, as DNA: TGTGCCAGCAGTGATAGCGGGAGAGGCGCAGATACGCAGTATTTT. This gives the protein CASSDSGRGADTQYF. Variable domain in full (rest from reference TRBV25-1 and TRBJ2-3): EADIYQTPRYLVIGTGKKITLECSQTMGHDKMYWYQQDPGMELHLIHYSYGVNSTEKGDLSSESTVSRIRTEHFPLTLESARPSHTSQYLCASSDSGRGADTQYFGPGTRLTVL.

This clonotype was observed a single time. V is TRBV5-4 and J is TRBJ2-5; 11 bases fit TRBD2. Per the germline V gene, CDR1 is SGHNT and CDR2 is YYREEE (reference sequence). The CDR3 has 17 residues. Trimming removed 4 bases from V and 1 base from J; junction bases left unmatched: 9. The CDR3 DNA reads TGTGCCAGCAGCCTACCGACTAGCGGGGCTTCCCAAGAGACCCAGTACTTC. Protein: CASSLPTSGASQETQYF. The full variable domain, rest sourced from reference TRBV5-4 and TRBJ2-5, is ETGVTQSPTHLIKTRGQQVTLRCSSQSGHNTVSWYQQALGQGPQFIFQYYREEENGRGNFPPRFSGLQFPNYSSELNVNALELDDSALYLCASSLPTSGASQETQYFGPGTRLLVL.

This clonotype was seen at least ten times. V and J are TRBV18 and TRBJ1-5; D ambiguous. The germline V gene encodes CDR1 KGHSH and CDR2 LQKENI. The CDR3 contains 15 residues. With 1 base removed from V and 5 bases from J, the gap between germline ends came to 12 bases. CDR3 sequence (DNA): TGTGCCAGCTCACCACGAGGCGTCCGCGATCAGCCCCAGCATTTT. It is translated as CASSPRGVRDQPQHF.